This entry lists 8 T cell receptor beta chains sequenced from one sample in a study of cytomegalovirus exposure and HLA in healthy donors. With 60 Vbeta and 13 Jbeta primers, the PCR was carried out. Libraries were prepared by immunoSEQ multiplex PCR; TCRdb keeps only in-frame clonotypes and omits some of them. The profile covers about 170,000 clones, with around 76% appearing a single time and roughly 2% taken by the ten largest. The material sequenced was PBMCs. The source is a female donor in good health and CMV-seronegative.

This chain uses TRBV5-4 with TRBJ2-5; possible D gene TRBD1, 5 bases. Germline-derived CDR1 and CDR2 are SGHNT and YYREEE (reference sequence). The germline V and J ends were trimmed by 4 bases and 4 bases, with 14 bases remaining between them. This CDR3 comprises 14 residues. In nucleotides, the CDR3 is TGTGCCAGCAGCGCCCCGGACACCCCAGAGACCCAGTACTTC. Its translation is CASSAPDTPETQYF.

This chain links TRBV18 with TRBJ1-3; D gene uncertain. Germline CDR1 reads KGHSH; CDR2 reads LQKENI. Trimming removed 2 bases from V and 0 bases from J, with 11 bases in between. The CDR3 is made up of 16 amino acids. The CDR3 bases are TGTGCCAGCTCACCATCGACTGACCCCTCTGGAAACACCATATATTTT. Residues: CASSPSTDPSGNTIYF.

The chain couples TRBV27 to TRBJ1-4; no definite D call. Germline-derived CDR1 and CDR2 are MNHEY and SMNVEV (reference sequence). V lost 8 bases and J 0 bases, leaving 10 bases between the germline ends. The CDR3 spans 14 residues. The CDR3 loop reads CASRDLATNEKLFF. The DNA of the CDR3 is TGTGCCAGCCGGGATCTAGCAACTAATGAAAAACTGTTTTTT.

This clone appeared once. The chain employs TRBV2 and TRBJ1-6; 7 nucleotides agree with TRBD1. This CDR3 has 16 residues. CDR1 is SNHLY and CDR2 is FYNNEI in the germline V gene. The V gene end was trimmed by 2 bases and the J gene end by 7 bases; junction bases not matched to a gene: 8. The CDR3 coding sequence is TGTGCCAGCAGTGAAATAACGACAGGGAAGAATTCACCCCTCCACTTT. Translating it yields CASSEITTGKNSPLHF.

The V and J genes are TRBV7-9 and TRBJ2-1, with TRBD2 identical over 9 bases. V was pared by 7 bases and J by 4 bases, with 11 bases of the junction left unmatched. The CDR3 totals 16 residues. CDR1 is SEHNR and CDR2 is FQNEAQ in the germline V gene (reference sequence). CDR3 in DNA: TGTGCCAGCACGGACCCGCTAGCGGGGAAATACAATGAGCAGTTCTTC. It translates to CASTDPLAGKYNEQFF.

The chain couples TRBV5-4 to TRBJ1-6; D uncertain. Trimming stripped 4 bases from V and 14 bases from J, with 22 bases between. The germline CDR1 and CDR2 sequences are SGHNT and YYREEE (reference sequence). The CDR3 spans 15 residues. The CDR3 loop is CASSTDGLSGIALHF. DNA for the CDR3: TGTGCCAGCAGCACCGACGGACTCTCGGGGATAGCCCTCCACTTT.

V gene TRBV5-1 combines with J gene TRBJ2-1, with TRBD2 as a possible D gene (5 bases). Germline V lookup: CDR1 SGHRS, CDR2 YFSETQ. This CDR3 spans 13 amino acids. Trimming took 0 bases from V and 8 from J, leaving 9 bases between them. The CDR3 here is CASSLGSEDEQFF. In DNA, the CDR3 is TGCGCCAGCAGCTTGGGTTCGGAGGATGAGCAGTTCTTC.

This clone was observed a single time. J is TRBJ1-2 and V is TRBV4-2; 10 positions agree with TRBD1. V was pared by 0 bases and J by 6 bases, with 13 bases of the junction left unmatched. The CDR3 runs 18 residues. The germline V gene encodes CDR1 LGHNA and CDR2 YNFKEQ. Written as DNA, the CDR3 is TGTGCCAGCAGCCAAGACAAGGGACAGGGGCTAGGGGGGCATGGCTACACCTTC. Its translation: CASSQDKGQGLGGHGYTF.